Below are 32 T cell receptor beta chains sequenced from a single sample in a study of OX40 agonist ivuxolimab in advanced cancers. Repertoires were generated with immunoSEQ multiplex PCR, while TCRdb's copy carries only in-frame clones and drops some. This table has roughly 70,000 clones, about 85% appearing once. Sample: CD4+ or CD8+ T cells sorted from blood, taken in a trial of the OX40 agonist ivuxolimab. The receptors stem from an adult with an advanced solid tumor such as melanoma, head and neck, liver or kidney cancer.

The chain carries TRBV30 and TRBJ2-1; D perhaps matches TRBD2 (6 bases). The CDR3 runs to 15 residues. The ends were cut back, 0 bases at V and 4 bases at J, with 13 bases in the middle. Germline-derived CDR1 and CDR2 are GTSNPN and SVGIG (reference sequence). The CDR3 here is CAWSVGAGSYNEQFF. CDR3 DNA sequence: TGTGCCTGGAGTGTAGGGGCGGGGTCATACAATGAGCAGTTCTTC.

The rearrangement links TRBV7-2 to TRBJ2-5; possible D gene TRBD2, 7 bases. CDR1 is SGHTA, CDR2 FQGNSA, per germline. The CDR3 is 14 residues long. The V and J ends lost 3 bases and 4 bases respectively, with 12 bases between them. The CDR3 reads CASSFGGGGETQYF. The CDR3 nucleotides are TGTGCCAGCAGCTTTGGAGGGGGGGGAGAGACCCAGTACTTC. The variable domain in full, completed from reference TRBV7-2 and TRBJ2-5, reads GAGVSQSPSNKVTEKGKDVELRCDPISGHTALYWYRQSLGQGLEFLIYFQGNSAPDKSGLPSDRFSAERTGGSVSTLTIQRTQQEDSAVYLCASSFGGGGETQYFGPGTRLLVL.

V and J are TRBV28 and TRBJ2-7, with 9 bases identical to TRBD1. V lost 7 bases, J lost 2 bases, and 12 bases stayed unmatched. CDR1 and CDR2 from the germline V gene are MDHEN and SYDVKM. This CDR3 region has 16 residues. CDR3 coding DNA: TGTGCCAGCACCCACCGGCAGACAGGGGGGACCTACGAGCAGTACTTC. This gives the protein CASTHRQTGGTYEQYF.

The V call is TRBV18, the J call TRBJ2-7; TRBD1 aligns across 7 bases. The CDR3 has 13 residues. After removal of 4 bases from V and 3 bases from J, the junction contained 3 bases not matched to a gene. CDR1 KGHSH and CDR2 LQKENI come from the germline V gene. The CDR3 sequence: CASSRDRDYEQYF. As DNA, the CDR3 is TGTGCCAGCTCACGTGACAGGGACTACGAGCAGTACTTC.

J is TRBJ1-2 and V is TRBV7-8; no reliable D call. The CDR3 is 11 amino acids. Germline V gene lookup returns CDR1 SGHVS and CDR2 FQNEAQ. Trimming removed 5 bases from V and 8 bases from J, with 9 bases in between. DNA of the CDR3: TGTGCCAGCAGCCCCCTCGAGGGCTACACCTTC. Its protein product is CASSPLEGYTF.

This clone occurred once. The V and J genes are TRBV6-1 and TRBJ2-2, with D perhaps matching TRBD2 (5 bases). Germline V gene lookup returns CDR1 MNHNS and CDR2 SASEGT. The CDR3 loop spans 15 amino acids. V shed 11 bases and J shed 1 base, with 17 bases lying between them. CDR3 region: CALNLPAGNTGELFF. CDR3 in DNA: TGTGCCCTCAACCTCCCGGCGGGGAACACCGGGGAGCTGTTTTTT.

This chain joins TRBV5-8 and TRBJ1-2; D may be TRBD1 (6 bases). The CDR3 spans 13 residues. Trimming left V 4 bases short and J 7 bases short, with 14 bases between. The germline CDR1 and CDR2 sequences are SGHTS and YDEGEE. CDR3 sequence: CASSLQGRGGYTF. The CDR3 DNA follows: TGTGCCAGCAGCCTCCAGGGGCGCGGTGGCTACACCTTC.

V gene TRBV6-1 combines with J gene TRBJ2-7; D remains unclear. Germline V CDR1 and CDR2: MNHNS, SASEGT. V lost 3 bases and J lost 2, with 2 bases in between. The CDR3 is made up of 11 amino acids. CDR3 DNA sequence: TGTGCCAGCAGTGATCCCTACGAGCAGTACTTC. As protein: CASSDPYEQYF.

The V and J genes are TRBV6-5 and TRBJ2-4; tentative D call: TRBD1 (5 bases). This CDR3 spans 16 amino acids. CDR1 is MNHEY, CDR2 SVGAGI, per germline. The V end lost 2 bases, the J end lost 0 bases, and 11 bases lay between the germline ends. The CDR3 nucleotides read TGTGCCAGCAGTTACGGGGCCATGATAGCCAAAAACATTCAGTACTTC. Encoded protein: CASSYGAMIAKNIQYF.

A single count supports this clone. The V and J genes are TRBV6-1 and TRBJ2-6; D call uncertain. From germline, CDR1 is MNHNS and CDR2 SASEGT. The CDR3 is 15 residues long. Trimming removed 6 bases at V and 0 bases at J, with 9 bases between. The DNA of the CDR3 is TGTGCCAGCAGGGGAACCCCCTCTGGGGCCAACGTCCTGACTTTC. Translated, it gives CASRGTPSGANVLTF.

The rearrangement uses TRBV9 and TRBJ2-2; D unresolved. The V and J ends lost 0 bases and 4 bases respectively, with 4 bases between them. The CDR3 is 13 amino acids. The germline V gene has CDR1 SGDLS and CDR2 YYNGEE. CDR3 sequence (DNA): TGTGCCAGCAGCGTAGATTTCACCGGGGAGCTGTTTTTT. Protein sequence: CASSVDFTGELFF. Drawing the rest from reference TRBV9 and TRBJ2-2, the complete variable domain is DSGVTQTPKHLITATGQRVTLRCSPRSGDLSVYWYQQSLDQGLQFLIQYYNGEERAKGNILERFSAQQFPDLHSELNLSSLELGDSALYFCASSVDFTGELFFGEGSRLTVL.

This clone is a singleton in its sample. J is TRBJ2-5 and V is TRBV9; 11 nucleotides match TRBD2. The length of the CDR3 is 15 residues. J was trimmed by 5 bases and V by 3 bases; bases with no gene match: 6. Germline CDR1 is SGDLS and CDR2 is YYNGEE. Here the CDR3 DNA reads TGTGCCAGCAGCGCACCACTAGCGGGGGCTGAGACCCAGTACTTC. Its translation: CASSAPLAGAETQYF.

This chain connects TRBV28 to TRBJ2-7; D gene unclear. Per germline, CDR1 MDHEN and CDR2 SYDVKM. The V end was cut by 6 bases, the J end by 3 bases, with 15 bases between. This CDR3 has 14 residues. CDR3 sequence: CASSSGGSIYEQYF. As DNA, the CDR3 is TGTGCCAGCAGCTCGGGCGGATCAATCTACGAGCAGTACTTC.

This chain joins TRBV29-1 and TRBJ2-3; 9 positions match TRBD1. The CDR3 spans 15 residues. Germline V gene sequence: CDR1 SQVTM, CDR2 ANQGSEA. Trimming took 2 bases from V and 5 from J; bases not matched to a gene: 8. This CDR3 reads CSVELRDRAGDTQYF. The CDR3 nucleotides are TGCAGCGTTGAACTGAGGGACAGGGCAGGAGATACGCAGTATTTT.

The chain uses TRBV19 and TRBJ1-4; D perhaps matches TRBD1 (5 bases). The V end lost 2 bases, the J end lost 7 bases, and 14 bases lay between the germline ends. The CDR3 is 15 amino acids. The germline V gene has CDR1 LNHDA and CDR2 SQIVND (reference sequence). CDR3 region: CASSIPGRGSEKLFF. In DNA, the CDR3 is TGTGCCAGTAGTATACCAGGGCGCGGAAGTGAAAAACTGTTTTTT.

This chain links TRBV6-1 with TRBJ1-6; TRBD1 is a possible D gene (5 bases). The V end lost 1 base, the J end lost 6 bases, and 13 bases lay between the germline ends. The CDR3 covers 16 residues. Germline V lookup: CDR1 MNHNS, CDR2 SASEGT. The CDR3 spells CASSEEGRTGNSPLHF. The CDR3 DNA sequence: TGTGCCAGCAGTGAAGAGGGGCGCACGGGTAATTCACCCCTCCACTTT.

CDR3 loop: CASSQEALNTGELFF. The CDR3 DNA follows: TGCGCCAGCAGCCAAGAGGCCCTCAACACCGGGGAGCTGTTTTTT. The chain links TRBV4-1 to TRBJ2-2; D unclear. Deletions cut 0 bases from V and 2 bases from J, with 7 bases between. Germline V CDR1 and CDR2: MGHRA, YSYEKL. The CDR3 contains 15 residues.

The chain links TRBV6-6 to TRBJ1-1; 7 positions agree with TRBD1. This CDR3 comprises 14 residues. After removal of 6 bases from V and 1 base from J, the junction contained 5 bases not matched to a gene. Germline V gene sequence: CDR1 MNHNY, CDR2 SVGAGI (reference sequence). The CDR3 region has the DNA TGTGCCAGCAGAGCCGGGACAGCGAACACTGAAGCTTTCTTT. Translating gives CASRAGTANTEAFF.

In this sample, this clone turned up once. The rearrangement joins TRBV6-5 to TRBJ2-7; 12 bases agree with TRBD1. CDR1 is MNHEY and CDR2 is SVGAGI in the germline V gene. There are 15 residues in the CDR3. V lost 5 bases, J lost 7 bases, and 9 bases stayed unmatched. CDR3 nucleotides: TGTGCCAGCAGTAACTTGGGACAGGGGGCGCGGGAGCAGTACTTC. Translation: CASSNLGQGAREQYF.

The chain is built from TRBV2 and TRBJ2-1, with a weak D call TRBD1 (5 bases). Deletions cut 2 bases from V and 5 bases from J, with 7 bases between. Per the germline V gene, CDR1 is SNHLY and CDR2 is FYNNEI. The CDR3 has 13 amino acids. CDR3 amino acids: CASSEFRDNEQFF. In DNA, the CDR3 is TGTGCCAGCAGTGAATTCAGGGACAATGAGCAGTTCTTC.

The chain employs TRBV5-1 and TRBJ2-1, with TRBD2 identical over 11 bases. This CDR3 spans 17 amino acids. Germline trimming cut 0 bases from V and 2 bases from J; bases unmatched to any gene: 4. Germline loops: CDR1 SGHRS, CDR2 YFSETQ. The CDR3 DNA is TGCGCCAGCAGCTTGGCCGGGACTAGCGGAGCCTACAATGAGCAGTTCTTC. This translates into CASSLAGTSGAYNEQFF.

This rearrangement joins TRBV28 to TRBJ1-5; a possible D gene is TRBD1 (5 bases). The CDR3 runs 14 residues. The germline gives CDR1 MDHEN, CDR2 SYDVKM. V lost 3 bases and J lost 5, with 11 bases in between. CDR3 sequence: CASSLGGGDQPQHF. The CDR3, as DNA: TGTGCCAGCAGTTTGGGGGGAGGGGATCAGCCCCAGCATTTT.

CDR3 amino acids: CASSPPNRDRGRETQYF. The CDR3 DNA reads as TGTGCCAGCTCACCACCCAACCGGGACAGGGGACGGGAGACCCAGTACTTC. The chain is built from TRBV18 and TRBJ2-5, with 10 bases lining up with TRBD1. V lost 0 bases to trimming and J lost 5 bases; unmatched junction nucleotides: 9. This CDR3 contains 17 residues. Germline-derived CDR1 and CDR2 are KGHSH and LQKENI.

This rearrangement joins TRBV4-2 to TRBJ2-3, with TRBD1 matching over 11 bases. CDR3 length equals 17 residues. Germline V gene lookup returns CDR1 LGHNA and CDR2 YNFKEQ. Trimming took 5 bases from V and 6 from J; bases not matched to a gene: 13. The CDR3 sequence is CASSEGDRGAPGDTQYF. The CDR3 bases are TGTGCCAGCAGCGAAGGGGACAGGGGGGCGCCCGGGGATACGCAGTATTTT.

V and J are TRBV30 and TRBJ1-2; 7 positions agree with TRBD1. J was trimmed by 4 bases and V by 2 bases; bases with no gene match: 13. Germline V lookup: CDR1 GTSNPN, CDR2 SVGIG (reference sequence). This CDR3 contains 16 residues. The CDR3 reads CAWSPYASRGSYGYTF. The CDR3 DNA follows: TGTGCCTGGAGTCCTTACGCCTCCAGGGGGTCCTATGGCTACACCTTC.

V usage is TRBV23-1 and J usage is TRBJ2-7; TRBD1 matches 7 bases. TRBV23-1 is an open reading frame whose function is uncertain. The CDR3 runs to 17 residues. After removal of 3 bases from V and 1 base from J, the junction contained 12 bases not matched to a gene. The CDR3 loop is CASSHLANPGQSYEQYF. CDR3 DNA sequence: TGCGCCAGCAGTCATTTAGCGAATCCGGGACAGTCCTACGAGCAGTACTTC.

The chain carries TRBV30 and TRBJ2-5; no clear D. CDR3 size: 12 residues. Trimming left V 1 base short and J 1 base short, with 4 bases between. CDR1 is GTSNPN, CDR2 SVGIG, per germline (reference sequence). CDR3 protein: CAWSAFQETQYF. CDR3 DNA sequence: TGTGCCTGGAGTGCCTTCCAAGAGACCCAGTACTTC.

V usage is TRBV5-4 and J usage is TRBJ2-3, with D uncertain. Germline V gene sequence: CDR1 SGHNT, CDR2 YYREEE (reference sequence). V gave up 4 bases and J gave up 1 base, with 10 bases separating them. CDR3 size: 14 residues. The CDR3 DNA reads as TGTGCCAGCAGCCCCCGTGGCGGCACAGATACGCAGTATTTT. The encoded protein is CASSPRGGTDTQYF.

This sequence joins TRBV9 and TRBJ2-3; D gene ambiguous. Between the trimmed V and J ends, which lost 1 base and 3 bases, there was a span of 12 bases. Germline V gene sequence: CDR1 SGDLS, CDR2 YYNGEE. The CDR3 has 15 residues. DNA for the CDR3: TGTGCCAGCAGCGTAAGGTCAGGCGGAACAGATACGCAGTATTTT. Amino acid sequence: CASSVRSGGTDTQYF.

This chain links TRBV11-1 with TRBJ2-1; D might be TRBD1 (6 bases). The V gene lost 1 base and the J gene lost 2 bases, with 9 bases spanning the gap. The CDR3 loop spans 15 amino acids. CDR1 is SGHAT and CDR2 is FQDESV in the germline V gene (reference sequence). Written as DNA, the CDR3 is TGTGCCAGCAGCTTAGAGCAGGGGACCTACAATGAGCAGTTCTTC. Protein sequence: CASSLEQGTYNEQFF.

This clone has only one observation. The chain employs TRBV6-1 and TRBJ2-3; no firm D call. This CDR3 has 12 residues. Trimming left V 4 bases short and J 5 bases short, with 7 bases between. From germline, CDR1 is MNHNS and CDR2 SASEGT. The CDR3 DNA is TGTGCCAGCAGTGGGTCCTTAGATACGCAGTATTTT. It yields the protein CASSGSLDTQYF.

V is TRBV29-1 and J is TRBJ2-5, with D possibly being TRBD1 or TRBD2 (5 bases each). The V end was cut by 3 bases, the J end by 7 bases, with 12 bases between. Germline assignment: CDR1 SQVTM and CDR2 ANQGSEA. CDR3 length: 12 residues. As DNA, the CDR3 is TGCAGCGTTGATCGGGGCGAGGCGACCCAGTACTTC. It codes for CSVDRGEATQYF.